The 25 T cell receptor beta chains listed next were all sequenced from one sample in a study of technical replicates of blood from a few donors (dated by TCRdb to between 2016 and 2019). Preparation of the library involved the immunoSEQ multiplex PCR assay. TCRdb obtained this table from immuneACCESS and retained in-frame rearrangements with V and J assigned. These tables miss some clones; where compared with another copy, unresolved V genes account for less than half of the shortfall, and the remainder is unexplained. For this sample the table gives about 98,000 clones, of which 90% to 96% were detected only once. The ten largest make up 0.23% of the sample. What was sequenced was T cells isolated from PBMCs. The origin of the receptors is a human donor in good health.

This sequence joins TRBV29-1 and TRBJ2-2; D possibly corresponds to TRBD2 (6 bases). The V end was cut by 7 bases, the J end by 4 bases, with 19 bases between. CDR1 and CDR2 (germline): SQVTM, ANQGSEA. CDR3 length equals 15 residues. Written as DNA, the CDR3 is TGCAGCGCTTGGGATGGGGGGAGTTCCACCGGGGAGCTGTTTTTT. This encodes CSAWDGGSSTGELFF.

The chain couples TRBV28 to TRBJ1-2, with 7 bases lining up with TRBD1. This CDR3 is 13 amino acids long. With 5 bases clipped from V and 7 bases from J, the junction kept 7 bases outside the gene matches. The germline gives CDR1 MDHEN, CDR2 SYDVKM. The CDR3 loop is CASSPLGGVGYTF. The CDR3 DNA reads TGTGCCAGCAGTCCATTAGGGGGCGTTGGCTACACCTTC.

The chain joins TRBV5-6 to TRBJ2-7; 7 bases match TRBD2. Germline CDR1 is SGHDT and CDR2 is YYEEEE. The CDR3 sequence is 14 residues long. The trim removed 2 bases at V and 4 bases at J, leaving 6 bases unmatched. The CDR3 bases are TGTGCCAGCAGCTTCGGGGGGTCTTTGTACGAGCAGTACTTC. As protein: CASSFGGSLYEQYF.

The V gene is TRBV5-1, the J gene TRBJ2-1, with TRBD2 identical over 10 bases. Germline loops: CDR1 SGHRS, CDR2 YFSETQ. This CDR3 region has 15 residues. J was trimmed by 3 bases and V by 5 bases; bases with no gene match: 5. The CDR3 sequence is CASREAGGYYNEQFF. DNA for the CDR3: TGCGCCAGCAGGGAAGCGGGGGGGTACTACAATGAGCAGTTCTTC.

The gene calls are TRBV6-6 and TRBJ1-2, with D hard to call. Germline CDR1 MNHNY, CDR2 SVGAGI (reference sequence). Deletions cut 5 bases from V and 2 bases from J, with 9 bases between. This CDR3 has 13 residues. CDR3 sequence (DNA): TGTGCCAGCAGTATTACGGAGAACTATGGCTACACCTTC. Protein product: CASSITENYGYTF.

The chain couples TRBV11-1 to TRBJ2-3; 8 bases align to TRBD2. This CDR3 region has 17 residues. Germline values: CDR1 SGHAT, CDR2 FQDESV (reference sequence). With V trimmed by 3 bases and J by 3 bases, 11 bases remained unmatched. The CDR3 protein is CASSFPEGGGRTDTQYF. In nucleotides, the CDR3 is TGTGCCAGCAGCTTCCCGGAGGGGGGCGGGAGGACAGATACGCAGTATTTT. The full variable domain, its missing parts supplied by reference TRBV11-1 and TRBJ2-3, is EAEVAQSPRYKITEKSQAVAFWCDPISGHATLYWYRQILGQGPELLVQFQDESVVDDSQLPKDRFSAERLKGVDSTLKIQPAELGDSAMYLCASSFPEGGGRTDTQYFGPGTRLTVL.

This rearrangement joins TRBV28 to TRBJ1-2; D not certain. CDR1 MDHEN and CDR2 SYDVKM come from the germline V gene. There are 12 residues in the CDR3. V gave up 4 bases and J gave up 8 bases, with 11 bases separating them. The CDR3 loop reads CASSWHNGGYTF. In DNA, the CDR3 is TGTGCCAGCAGTTGGCATAACGGGGGCTACACCTTC.

V gene TRBV2 combines with J gene TRBJ2-1; 10 nucleotides line up with TRBD1. CDR3 length: 15 amino acids. Trimming removed 7 bases from V and 7 bases from J; junction bases left unmatched: 10. The germline CDR1 and CDR2 sequences are SNHLY and FYNNEI. CDR3: CASIQGTGAYNEQFF. CDR3 nucleotide sequence: TGTGCCAGCATACAAGGGACAGGGGCTTATAATGAGCAGTTCTTC.

The sample holds one count of this clone. This chain joins TRBV19 and TRBJ2-5; D is undetermined. CDR1 and CDR2 from the germline V gene are LNHDA and SQIVND (reference sequence). CDR3 length: 15 residues. Deletions cut 5 bases from V and 2 bases from J, with 15 bases between. The CDR3 loop reads CASSSRPTGQETQYF. The CDR3 DNA reads as TGTGCCAGTAGTTCCCGCCCGACTGGGCAAGAGACCCAGTACTTC.

The CDR3 nucleotides are TGCGCCAGCAGCTCGTCCGGGACAGGGGGAGGACAGAACACCATATATTTT. Translation: CASSSSGTGGGQNTIYF. J is TRBJ1-3 and V is TRBV5-1; the match to TRBD1 covers 11 bases. CDR3 length: 17 amino acids. From germline, CDR1 is SGHRS and CDR2 YFSETQ. The trim removed 3 bases at V and 7 bases at J, leaving 12 bases unmatched.

This clone was observed once. The chain carries TRBV7-9 and TRBJ2-1; D is possibly TRBD2 (6 bases). The CDR3 has 11 residues. Trimming left V 5 bases short and J 12 bases short, with 11 bases between. Germline V CDR1 and CDR2: SEHNR, FQNEAQ (reference sequence). CDR3 amino acids: CASSRASAQFF. In DNA form, the CDR3 reads TGTGCCAGCAGCCGGGCTAGCGCGCAGTTCTTC.

This clone was counted a single time. The V and J genes are TRBV7-9 and TRBJ1-1; D might be TRBD1 (6 bases). Trimming stripped 5 bases from V and 9 bases from J, with 13 bases between. Germline-derived CDR1 and CDR2 are SEHNR and FQNEAQ (reference sequence). CDR3 length equals 12 residues. CDR3 nucleotides: TGTGCCAGCAGCCCGACAGGTTTTAAAGCTTTCTTT. It translates to CASSPTGFKAFF.

The rearrangement joins TRBV9 to TRBJ1-3, with D maybe TRBD1 (5 bases). V gave up 5 bases and J gave up 0 bases, with 12 bases separating them. Germline loops: CDR1 SGDLS, CDR2 YYNGEE. This CDR3 contains 15 residues. This chain's CDR3 is CASSVGQSSGNTIYF. The CDR3 DNA sequence: TGTGCCAGCAGTGTCGGACAAAGCTCTGGAAACACCATATATTTT.

The chain combines TRBV4-1 with TRBJ2-7, with TRBD2 matching 11 bases. Trimming removed 2 bases from V and 2 bases from J; junction bases left unmatched: 8. CDR3 length equals 17 residues. The germline gives CDR1 MGHRA, CDR2 YSYEKL. Here the CDR3 DNA reads TGCGCCAGCAGCCAACTTCGGGGGGGACTAGCGGCCTACGAGCAGTACTTC. It specifies CASSQLRGGLAAYEQYF.

The chain uses TRBV5-1 and TRBJ2-6, with D hard to call. The CDR3 runs 15 residues. The V end lost 4 bases, the J end lost 2 bases, and 10 bases lay between the germline ends. Per the germline V gene, CDR1 is SGHRS and CDR2 is YFSETQ. As DNA, the CDR3 is TGCGCCAGCAGCCCGGAGCCCACTGGGGCCAACGTCCTGACTTTC. Protein: CASSPEPTGANVLTF.

This CDR3 reads CASSLGGGAPGNTIYF. The CDR3 nucleotides read TGTGCCAGCAGCTTAGGGGGGGGCGCCCCCGGAAACACCATATATTTT. The rearrangement joins TRBV7-6 to TRBJ1-3; the D gene is possibly TRBD1 (6 bases). Germline CDR1 and CDR2: SGHVS and FNYEAQ. Trimming took 1 base from V and 4 from J, leaving 14 bases between them. There are 16 residues in the CDR3.

This clone has just one count. The chain couples TRBV6-1 to TRBJ2-5; D ambiguous. The germline V gene encodes CDR1 MNHNS and CDR2 SASEGT. V lost 2 bases and J 2 bases, leaving 12 bases between the germline ends. The CDR3 loop spans 15 amino acids. The CDR3 region has the DNA TGTGCCAGCAGTGAATATCGGAAACTACAAGAGACCCAGTACTTC. Residues: CASSEYRKLQETQYF.

This rearrangement joins TRBV15 to TRBJ2-5; the match to TRBD2 covers 9 bases. The CDR3 has 17 amino acids. V lost 3 bases and J lost 1; bases outside the gene matches: 9. Per the germline V gene, CDR1 is LNHNV and CDR2 is YYDKDF (reference sequence). Here the CDR3 reads CATSREPSGVIQETQYF. Here the CDR3 DNA reads TGTGCCACCAGCAGGGAACCTAGCGGGGTGATCCAAGAGACCCAGTACTTC.

V is TRBV27 and J is TRBJ2-7, with 10 bases identical to TRBD1. This CDR3 contains 15 residues. V shed 4 bases, J shed 4 bases, and the junction held 7 bases outside the gene matches. The germline V gene has CDR1 MNHEY and CDR2 SMNVEV (reference sequence). CDR3 nucleotide sequence: TGTGCCAGCAGTTACTCGGGACAGGGGCAGTACGAGCAGTACTTC. Its protein product is CASSYSGQGQYEQYF.

This clone is a singleton in its sample. The chain is built from TRBV25-1 and TRBJ1-4; D is possibly TRBD1 (6 bases). This CDR3 is 17 amino acids long. Germline V CDR1 and CDR2: MGHDK, SYGVNS. V lost 2 bases and J lost 5, with 18 bases in between. In nucleotides, the CDR3 is TGTGCCAGCAGTGAAAATATCCGACAGGTCGCAAATGAAAAACTGTTTTTT. Translating it yields CASSENIRQVANEKLFF. Full variable domain (outside the CDR3, taken from reference TRBV25-1 and TRBJ1-4): EADIYQTPRYLVIGTGKKITLECSQTMGHDKMYWYQQDPGMELHLIHYSYGVNSTEKGDLSSESTVSRIRTEHFPLTLESARPSHTSQYLCASSENIRQVANEKLFFGSGTQLSVL.

This clone occurred once. The rearrangement uses TRBV10-3 and TRBJ2-6; D not resolved. Germline assignment: CDR1 ENHRY and CDR2 SYGVKD. V lost 0 bases and J lost 1, with 4 bases in between. The CDR3 spans 15 residues. The CDR3 bases are TGTGCCATCAGTGAGTCTACATCTGGGGCCAACGTCCTGACTTTC. Translating gives CAISESTSGANVLTF.

The genes are TRBV30 and TRBJ1-2; weak D call: TRBD1 (6 bases). The CDR3 loop spans 15 amino acids. Germline assignment: CDR1 GTSNPN and CDR2 SVGIG (reference sequence). V gave up 3 bases and J gave up 8 bases, with 22 bases separating them. The CDR3 DNA sequence: TGTGCCTGGAGCTCCCGAATTTTCAGGGGCCGGGGCTACACCTTC. Encoded protein: CAWSSRIFRGRGYTF.

The CDR3 protein is CASSYSAAYSYEQYF. CDR3 DNA sequence: TGTGCCAGCAGTTACTCAGCGGCCTACTCCTACGAGCAGTACTTC. The rearrangement uses TRBV6-5 and TRBJ2-7; D is perhaps TRBD2 (5 bases). Germline CDR1 reads MNHEY; CDR2 reads SVGAGI. V was clipped by 0 bases and J by 0 bases, with 9 bases between them. There are 15 residues in the CDR3.

The chain combines TRBV2 with TRBJ2-1; 9 bases map to TRBD1. CDR3 length equals 15 residues. The J segment lost 9 bases and the V segment lost 3 bases, leaving 9 bases of the junction unmatched. Germline V CDR1 and CDR2: SNHLY, FYNNEI. In DNA form, the CDR3 reads TGTGCCAGCAGTGACGCAAGGACAGGGGTTGGTGAGCAGTTCTTC. The encoded protein is CASSDARTGVGEQFF.

The chain joins TRBV5-1 to TRBJ2-1; D is uncertain. The CDR3 totals 14 residues. The ends were cut back, 0 bases at V and 4 bases at J, with 8 bases in the middle. CDR1 and CDR2 from the germline V gene are SGHRS and YFSETQ. CDR3 DNA sequence: TGCGCCAGCAGCTTGGGCCCCGAGTACAATGAGCAGTTCTTC. Translating it yields CASSLGPEYNEQFF.